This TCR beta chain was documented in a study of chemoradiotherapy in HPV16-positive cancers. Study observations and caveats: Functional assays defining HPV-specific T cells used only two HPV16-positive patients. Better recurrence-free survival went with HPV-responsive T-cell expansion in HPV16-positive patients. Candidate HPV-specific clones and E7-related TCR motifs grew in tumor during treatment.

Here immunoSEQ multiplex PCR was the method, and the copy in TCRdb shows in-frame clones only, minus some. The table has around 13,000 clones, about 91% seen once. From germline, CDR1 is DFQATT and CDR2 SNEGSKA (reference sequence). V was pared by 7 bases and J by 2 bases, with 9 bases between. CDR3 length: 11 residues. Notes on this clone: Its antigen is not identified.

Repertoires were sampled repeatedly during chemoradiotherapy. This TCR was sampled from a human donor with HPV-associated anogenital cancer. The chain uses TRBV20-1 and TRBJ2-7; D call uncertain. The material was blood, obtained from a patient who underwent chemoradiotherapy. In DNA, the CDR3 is TGCAGTGAGGACGGTACCTACGAGCAGTACTTC. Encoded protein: CSEDGTYEQYF.